This TCR delta chain derives from a study of Vδ1+ human thymocytes. Study-wide findings and caveats: In the thymus, TRG and TRD repertoires looked highly polyclonal with Gaussian CDR3 lengths.

A word on this clone: As yet, its antigen is unknown.

The germline gives CDR1 TSWWSYY, CDR2 QGS. After removal of 0 bases from V and 2 bases from J, the junction contained 8 bases not matched to a gene. The CDR3 is 18 amino acids. RNA was extracted from the cells and then reverse transcribed. The CDR3 regions were amplified by multiplex PCR from V-gene primers to a constant-region primer. TCRdb re-called the multiplex PCR reads using CATT. The sample yields about 55,000 delta-chain clones, more than 15% seen once. Sequenced sample: Vdelta1+ gamma-delta thymocytes from the thymus. Subset reported: FACS-sorted CD3+ TCRalphabeta- TCRVdelta1+ TCRVdelta2- thymocytes. The chain recombines TRDV1 with TRDJ1; 11 bases fit TRDD3. This receptor was obtained from a boy under three years old who had congenital heart surgery. The CDR3 here is CALGELVGDTLRTDKLIF. CDR3 coding DNA: TGTGCTCTTGGGGAACTCGTGGGGGATACGCTCAGAACCGATAAACTCATCTTT.